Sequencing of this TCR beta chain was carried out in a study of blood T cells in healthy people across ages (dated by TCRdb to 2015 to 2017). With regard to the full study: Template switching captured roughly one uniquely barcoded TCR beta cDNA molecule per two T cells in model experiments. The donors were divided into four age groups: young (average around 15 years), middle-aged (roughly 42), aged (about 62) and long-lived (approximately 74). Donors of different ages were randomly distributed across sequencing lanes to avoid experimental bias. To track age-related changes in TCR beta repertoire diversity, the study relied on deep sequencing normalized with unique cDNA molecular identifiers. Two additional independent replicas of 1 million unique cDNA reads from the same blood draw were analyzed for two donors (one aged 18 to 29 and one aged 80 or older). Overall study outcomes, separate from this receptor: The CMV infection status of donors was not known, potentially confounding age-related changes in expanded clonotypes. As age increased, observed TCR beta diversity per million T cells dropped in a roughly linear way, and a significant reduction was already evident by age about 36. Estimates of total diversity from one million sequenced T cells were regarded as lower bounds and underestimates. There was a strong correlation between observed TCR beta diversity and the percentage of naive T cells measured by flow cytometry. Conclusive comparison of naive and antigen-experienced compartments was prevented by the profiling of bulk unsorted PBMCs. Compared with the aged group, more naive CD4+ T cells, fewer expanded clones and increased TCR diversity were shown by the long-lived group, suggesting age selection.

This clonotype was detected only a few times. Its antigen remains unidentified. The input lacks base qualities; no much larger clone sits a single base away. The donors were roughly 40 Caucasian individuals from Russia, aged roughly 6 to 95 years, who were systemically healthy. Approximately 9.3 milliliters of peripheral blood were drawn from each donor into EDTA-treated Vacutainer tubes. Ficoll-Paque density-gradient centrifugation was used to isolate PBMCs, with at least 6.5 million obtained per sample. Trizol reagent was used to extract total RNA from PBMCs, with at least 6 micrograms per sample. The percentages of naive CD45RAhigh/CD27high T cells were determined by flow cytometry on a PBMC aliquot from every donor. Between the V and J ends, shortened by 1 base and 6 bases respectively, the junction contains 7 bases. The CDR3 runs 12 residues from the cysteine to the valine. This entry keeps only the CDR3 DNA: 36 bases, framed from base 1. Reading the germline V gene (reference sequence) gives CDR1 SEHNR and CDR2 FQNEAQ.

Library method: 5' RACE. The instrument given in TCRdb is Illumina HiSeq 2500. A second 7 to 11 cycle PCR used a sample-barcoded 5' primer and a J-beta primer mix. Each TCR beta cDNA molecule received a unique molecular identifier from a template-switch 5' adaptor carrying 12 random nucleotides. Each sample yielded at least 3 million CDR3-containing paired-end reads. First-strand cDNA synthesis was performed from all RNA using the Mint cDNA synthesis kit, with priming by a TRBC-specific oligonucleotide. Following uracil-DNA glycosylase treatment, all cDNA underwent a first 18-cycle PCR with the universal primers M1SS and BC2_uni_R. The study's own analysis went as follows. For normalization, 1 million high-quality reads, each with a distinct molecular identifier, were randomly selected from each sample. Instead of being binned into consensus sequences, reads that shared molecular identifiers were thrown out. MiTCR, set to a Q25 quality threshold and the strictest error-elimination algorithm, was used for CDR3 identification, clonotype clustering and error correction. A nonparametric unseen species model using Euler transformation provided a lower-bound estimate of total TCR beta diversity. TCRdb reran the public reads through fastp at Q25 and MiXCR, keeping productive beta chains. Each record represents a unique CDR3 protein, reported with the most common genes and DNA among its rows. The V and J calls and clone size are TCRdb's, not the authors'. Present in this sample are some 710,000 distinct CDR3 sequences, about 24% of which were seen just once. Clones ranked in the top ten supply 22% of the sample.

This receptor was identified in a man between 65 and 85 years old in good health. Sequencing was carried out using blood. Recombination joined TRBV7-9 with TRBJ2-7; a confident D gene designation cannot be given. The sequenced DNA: TGTGCCAGCAGCTTAGTAGCCGGCGAGCAGTACGTC. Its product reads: CASSLVAGEQYV.